The source of this T cell receptor (beta chain) is a study of T cell changes during pregnancy in multiple sclerosis. CDR3 length equals 12 residues. The trim removed 5 bases at V and 11 bases at J, leaving 6 bases unmatched. Germline V gene sequence: CDR1 MNHEY, CDR2 SMNVEV (reference sequence). Data came from immunoSEQ multiplex PCR; TCRdb stores just in-frame clones and leaves some out. The data contain about 67,000 clones, about 91% of them singletons. J is TRBJ1-1 and V is TRBV27, with 9 bases aligning to TRBD1. Sequencing used peripheral blood, obtained in the first trimester of pregnancy. The TCR originated in a female donor with multiple sclerosis, enrolled in a pregnancy study. Written as DNA, the CDR3 is TGTGCCAGCAGTCACGGGACAGGGCAGGCTTTCTTT. Protein: CASSHGTGQAFF.